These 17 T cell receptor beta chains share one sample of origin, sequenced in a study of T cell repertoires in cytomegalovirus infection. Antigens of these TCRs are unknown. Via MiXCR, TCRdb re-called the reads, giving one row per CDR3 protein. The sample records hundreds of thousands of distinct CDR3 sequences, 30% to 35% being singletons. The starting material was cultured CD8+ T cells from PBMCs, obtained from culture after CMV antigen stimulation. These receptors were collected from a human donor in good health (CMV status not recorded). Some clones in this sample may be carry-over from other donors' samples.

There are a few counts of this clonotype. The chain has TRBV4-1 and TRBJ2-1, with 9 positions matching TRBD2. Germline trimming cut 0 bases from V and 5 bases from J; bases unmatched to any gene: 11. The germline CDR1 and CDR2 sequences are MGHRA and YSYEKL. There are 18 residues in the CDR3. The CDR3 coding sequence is TGCGCCAGCAGCCAAGATATTGGGACCCAGCGGGGGGACAATGAGCAGTTCTTC. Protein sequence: CASSQDIGTQRGDNEQFF.

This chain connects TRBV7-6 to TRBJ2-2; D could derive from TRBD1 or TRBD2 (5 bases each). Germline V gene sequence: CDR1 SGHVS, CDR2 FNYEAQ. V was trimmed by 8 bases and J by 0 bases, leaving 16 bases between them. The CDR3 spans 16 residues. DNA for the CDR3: TGTGCCAGCTCAGCTTATCAGGGACCGAACACCGGGGAGCTGTTTTTT. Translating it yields CASSAYQGPNTGELFF. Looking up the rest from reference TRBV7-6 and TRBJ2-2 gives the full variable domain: GAGVSQSPRYKVTKRGQDVALRCDPISGHVSLYWYRQALGQGPEFLTYFNYEAQQDKSGLPNDRFSAERPEGSISTLTIQRTEQRDSAMYRCASSAYQGPNTGELFFGEGSRLTVL.

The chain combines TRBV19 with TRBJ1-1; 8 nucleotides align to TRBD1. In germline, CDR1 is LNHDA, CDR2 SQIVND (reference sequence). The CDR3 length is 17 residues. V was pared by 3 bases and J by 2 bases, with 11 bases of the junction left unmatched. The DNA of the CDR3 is TGTGCCAGTAGTATGTTCGTGCGGACAGGGAAAAACACTGAAGCTTTCTTT. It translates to CASSMFVRTGKNTEAFF. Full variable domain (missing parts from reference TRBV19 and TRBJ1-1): DGGITQSPKYLFRKEGQNVTLSCEQNLNHDAMYWYRQDPGQGLRLIYYSQIVNDFQKGDIAEGYSVSREKKESFPLTVTSAQKNPTAFYLCASSMFVRTGKNTEAFFGQGTRLTVV.

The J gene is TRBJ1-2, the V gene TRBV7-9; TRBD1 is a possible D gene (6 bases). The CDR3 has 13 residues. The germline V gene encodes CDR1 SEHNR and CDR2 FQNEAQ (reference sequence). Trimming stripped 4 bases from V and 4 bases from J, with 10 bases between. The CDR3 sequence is CASSWTDLYGYTF. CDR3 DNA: TGTGCCAGCAGCTGGACAGACCTCTATGGCTACACCTTC.

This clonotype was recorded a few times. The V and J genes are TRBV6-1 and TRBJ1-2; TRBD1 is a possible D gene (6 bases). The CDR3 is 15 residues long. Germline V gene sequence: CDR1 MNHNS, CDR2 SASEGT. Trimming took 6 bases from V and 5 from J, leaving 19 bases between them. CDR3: CASRRDEGGVYGYTF. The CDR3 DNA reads TGTGCCAGCAGAAGAGATGAGGGGGGTGTTTATGGCTACACCTTC.

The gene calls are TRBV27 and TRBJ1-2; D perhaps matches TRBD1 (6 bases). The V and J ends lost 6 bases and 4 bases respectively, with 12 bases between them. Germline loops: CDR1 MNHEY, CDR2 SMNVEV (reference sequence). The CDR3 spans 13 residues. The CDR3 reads CASSWGPSYGYTF. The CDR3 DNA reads TGTGCCAGCAGCTGGGGGCCGAGCTATGGCTACACCTTC.

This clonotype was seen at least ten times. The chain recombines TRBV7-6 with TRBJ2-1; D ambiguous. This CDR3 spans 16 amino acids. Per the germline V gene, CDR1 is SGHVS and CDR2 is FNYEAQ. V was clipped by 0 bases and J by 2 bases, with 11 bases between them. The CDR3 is CASSLASAATYNEQFF. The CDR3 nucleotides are TGTGCCAGCAGCTTAGCGTCGGCAGCAACCTACAATGAGCAGTTCTTC.

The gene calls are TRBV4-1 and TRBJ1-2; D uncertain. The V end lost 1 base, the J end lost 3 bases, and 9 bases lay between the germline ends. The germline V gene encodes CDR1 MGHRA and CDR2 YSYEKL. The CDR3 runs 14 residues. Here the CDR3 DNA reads TGCGCCAGCAGCCAAGGTCCCAGCGACTATGGCTACACCTTC. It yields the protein CASSQGPSDYGYTF.

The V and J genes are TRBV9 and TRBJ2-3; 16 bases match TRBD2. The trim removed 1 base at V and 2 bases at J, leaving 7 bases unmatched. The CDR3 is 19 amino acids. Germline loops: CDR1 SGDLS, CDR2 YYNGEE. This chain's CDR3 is CASSVTGLAGGHVTDTQYF. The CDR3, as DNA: TGTGCCAGCAGCGTAACGGGACTAGCGGGGGGGCATGTCACAGATACGCAGTATTTT.

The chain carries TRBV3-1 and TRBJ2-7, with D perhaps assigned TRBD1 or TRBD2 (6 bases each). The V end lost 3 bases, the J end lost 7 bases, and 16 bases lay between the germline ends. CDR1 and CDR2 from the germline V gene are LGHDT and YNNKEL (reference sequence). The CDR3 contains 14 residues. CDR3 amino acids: CASSHGGRTGEQYF. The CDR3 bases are TGTGCCAGCAGCCACGGGGGCAGAACAGGAGAGCAGTACTTC.

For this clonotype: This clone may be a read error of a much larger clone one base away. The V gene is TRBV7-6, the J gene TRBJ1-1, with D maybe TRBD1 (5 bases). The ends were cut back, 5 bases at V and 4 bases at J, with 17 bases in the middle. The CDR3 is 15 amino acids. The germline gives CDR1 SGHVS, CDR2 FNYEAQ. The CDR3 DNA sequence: TGTGCCAGCAGCCCCCCGGGACCGCAGAGCACTGAAGCTTTCTTT. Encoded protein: CASSPPGPQSTEAFF.

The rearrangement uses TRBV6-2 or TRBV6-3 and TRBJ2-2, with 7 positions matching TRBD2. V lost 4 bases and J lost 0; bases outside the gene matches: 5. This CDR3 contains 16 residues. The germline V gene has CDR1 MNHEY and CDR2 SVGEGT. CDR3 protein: CASSWLGLANTGELFF. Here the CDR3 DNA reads TGTGCCAGCAGTTGGCTCGGACTAGCGAACACCGGGGAGCTGTTTTTT.

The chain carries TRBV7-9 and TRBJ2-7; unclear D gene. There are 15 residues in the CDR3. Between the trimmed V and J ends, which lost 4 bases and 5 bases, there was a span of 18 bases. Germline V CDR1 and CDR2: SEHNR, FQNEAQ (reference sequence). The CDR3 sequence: CASSSDGLGGHEQYV. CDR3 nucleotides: TGTGCCAGCAGCTCAGATGGGCTAGGCGGCCACGAGCAGTACGTC.

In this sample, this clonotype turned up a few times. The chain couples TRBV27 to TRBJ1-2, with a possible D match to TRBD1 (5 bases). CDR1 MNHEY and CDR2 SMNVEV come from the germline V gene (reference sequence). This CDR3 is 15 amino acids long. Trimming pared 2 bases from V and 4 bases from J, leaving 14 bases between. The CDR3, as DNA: TGTGCCAGCAGTTTAAGGGGAGTGGGCCTCTATGGCTACACCTTC. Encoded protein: CASSLRGVGLYGYTF.

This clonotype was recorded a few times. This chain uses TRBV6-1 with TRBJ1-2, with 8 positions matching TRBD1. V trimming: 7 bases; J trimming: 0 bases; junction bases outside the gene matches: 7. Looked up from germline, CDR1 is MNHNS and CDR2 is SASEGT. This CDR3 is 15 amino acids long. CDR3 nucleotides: TGTGCCAGCACCCAAGGACAGGGAGCTAACTATGGCTACACCTTC. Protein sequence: CASTQGQGANYGYTF.

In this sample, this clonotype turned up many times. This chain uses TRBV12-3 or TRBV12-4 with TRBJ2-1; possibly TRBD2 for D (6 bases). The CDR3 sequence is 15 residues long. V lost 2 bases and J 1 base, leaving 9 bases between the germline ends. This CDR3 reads CASSLSLASYNEQFF. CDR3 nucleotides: TGTGCCAGCAGTTTAAGTCTAGCGTCCTACAATGAGCAGTTCTTC.

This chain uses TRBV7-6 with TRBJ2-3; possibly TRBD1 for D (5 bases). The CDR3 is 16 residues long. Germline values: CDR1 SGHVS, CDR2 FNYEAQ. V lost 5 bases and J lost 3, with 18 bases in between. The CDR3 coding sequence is TGTGCCAGCAGCCCTCCAGGGCTCGGAGTTACAGATACGCAGTATTTT. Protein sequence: CASSPPGLGVTDTQYF. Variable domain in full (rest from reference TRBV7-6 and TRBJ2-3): GAGVSQSPRYKVTKRGQDVALRCDPISGHVSLYWYRQALGQGPEFLTYFNYEAQQDKSGLPNDRFSAERPEGSISTLTIQRTEQRDSAMYRCASSPPGLGVTDTQYFGPGTRLTVL.